Listed here is a single T cell receptor beta chain. What it binds is unknown. CDR1 and CDR2 (germline): MNHEY, SMNVEV (reference sequence). V lost 3 bases, J lost 5 bases, and 4 bases stayed unmatched. This CDR3 has 14 amino acids. Produced via immunoSEQ multiplex PCR; TCRdb's table is partial and in-frame only. The sample has around 20,000 clones; around four fifths are singletons. The data were taken from a study of early stage breast cancer tumors. Overall study context: About 70% of the 16 invasive tumors were ER+, PR+ and HER2-. General study results and limits: Commonly generated sequences made up most enriched TCRB sequences shared between patients.

The sample consisted of blood. The clonotype comes from an older person with breast cancer. The chain uses TRBV27 and TRBJ2-1; 7 bases are shared with TRBD1. The CDR3 DNA is TGTGCCAGCAGTTTGAGGGGGCCCGACAATGAGCAGTTCTTC. Its protein product is CASSLRGPDNEQFF.